This record concerns one T cell receptor beta chain sequence. The data belong to a study of blood T cell repertoires in COVID-19. The method was immunoSEQ multiplex PCR; TCRdb's version includes in-frame clones alone and lacks a portion of them. The repertoire consists of 60,000 to 95,000 clones, with less than 85% occurring once and the leading ten covering 2.6%. V shed 7 bases, J shed 1 base, and the junction held 6 bases outside the gene matches. Germline V gene sequence: CDR1 ENHRY, CDR2 SYGVKD. This CDR3 has 15 amino acids. The chain carries TRBV10-3 and TRBJ1-1, with 10 bases aligning to TRBD1. The receptor was isolated from a human donor with acute or convalescent COVID-19. The donor label of this sample is uncertain. Source material: peripheral blood. The CDR3 DNA is TGTGCCATCACCTACGGACAGGGGGGGAACACTGAAGCTTTCTTT. Protein sequence: CAITYGQGGNTEAFF.